This entry concerns a single T cell receptor (beta chain). Its antigen remains unidentified. The identical CDR3 is also encoded by other nucleotide sequences in the sample. The entry originates in a study of T cell responses to AZD1222 COVID-19 vaccine. Findings of the study overall: Only six individuals given AZD1222 were seropositive at baseline. There were mostly white British donors and more females than males, and clonal diversity was possibly underestimated. Distributed over spike, vaccine-associated CD4 TCRs predominated at 160-218 and 743-854.

The method was immunoSEQ multiplex PCR; TCRdb's version includes in-frame clones alone and lacks a portion of them. The sample has over 100,000 clones, around 90% seen once. The CDR3 sequence is 13 residues long. Trimming took 4 bases from V and 1 from J, leaving 8 bases between them. Germline values: CDR1 SGHRS, CDR2 YFSETQ. The material was peripheral blood, obtained 28 days after the second AZD1222 dose. V usage is TRBV5-1 and J usage is TRBJ1-1; tentatively, D is TRBD1 (6 bases). The TCR comes from an adult who received the AZD1222 COVID-19 vaccine. DNA for the CDR3: TGCGCCAGCAGCCTACAGGGGAACACTGAAGCTTTCTTT. It encodes CASSLQGNTEAFF.